This section outlines one TCR beta chain sequence together with its context. Its specificity is not known. The data derive from a study of OX40 agonist ivuxolimab in advanced cancers. Across the whole study: Three patients, one with hepatocellular carcinoma and two with cutaneous melanoma, achieved partial responses.

Study-wide results and limits: Researchers report that CD8+ T cells had, on average, more expanded clones than CD4+.

This CDR3 is 17 amino acids long. V shed 4 bases and J 2 bases; nucleotides not matched to a gene: 11. Germline CDR1 is SGHVS and CDR2 is FQNEAQ. The assay was immunoSEQ multiplex PCR, and TCRdb's table has in-frame clones only and misses some. The data contain tens of thousands of clones, around nine tenths of them seen just once; the ten biggest clones take up approximately 0.35%. Exclusion of a patient followed from autoimmune disease history or systemic immunosuppression. This rearrangement joins TRBV7-8 to TRBJ2-3, with TRBD2 matching 8 bases. The receptor comes from an adult with an advanced solid tumor such as melanoma, head and neck, liver or kidney cancer. The sample in question was CD4+ or CD8+ T cells sorted from blood, obtained in a trial of the OX40 agonist ivuxolimab. CDR3 loop: CASSSPGGRGHTDTQYF. The CDR3 nucleotides are TGTGCCAGCAGCTCCCCGGGAGGGCGGGGACACACAGATACGCAGTATTTT.